This entry lists 3 T cell receptor beta chains sequenced from one sample in a study of T cell changes during pregnancy in multiple sclerosis. Method: immunoSEQ multiplex PCR; TCRdb's copy keeps in-frame clones and lacks some. The sample includes roughly 30,000 clones, 93% of them seen just once. The source material was CD4+ T cells from peripheral blood mononuclear cells, sampled in the second trimester of pregnancy. All receptors come from a female donor with multiple sclerosis, enrolled in a pregnancy study.

The chain combines TRBV4-3 with TRBJ2-2; a possible D gene is TRBD2 (5 bases). This CDR3 contains 15 residues. Trimming cost V 2 bases and J 5 bases, with 12 bases left between them. Germline lookup yields CDR1 LGHNA and CDR2 YSLEER. For the CDR3, the DNA is TGCGCCAGCAGCCAACTCTCGGGGTCTACCGGGGAGCTGTTTTTT. Residues: CASSQLSGSTGELFF.

The rearrangement uses TRBV11-2 and TRBJ2-3, with D perhaps TRBD2 (6 bases). CDR1 is SGHAT and CDR2 is FQNNGV in the germline V gene. The CDR3 spans 14 residues. The germline V and J ends were trimmed by 3 bases and 2 bases, with 9 bases remaining between them. The CDR3 DNA follows: TGTGCCAGCAGCTTCGAGGGACTCACAGATACGCAGTATTTT. Translating it yields CASSFEGLTDTQYF.

The V and J genes are TRBV6-6 and TRBJ1-1, with 7 bases that match TRBD1. V shed 5 bases and J 4 bases; nucleotides not matched to a gene: 1. Germline CDR1 MNHNY, CDR2 SVGAGI (reference sequence). The CDR3 is 12 amino acids. The CDR3 is CASSRQGTEAFF. The CDR3, as DNA: TGTGCCAGCAGTCGACAGGGCACTGAAGCTTTCTTT.